This T cell receptor (beta chain) was profiled in a study of blood T cell repertoires in COVID-19 (dated by TCRdb to the early 2020s). The study in broad terms: Samples from collaborators originated in the United States, Italy and Spain and spanned both the acute and convalescent phases of COVID-19. The material from the prospective study consisted of cDNA or gDNA derived from T cells, B-cell-depleted T cells, or PBMCs. Where available, HLA class I and class II types were obtained from metadata supplied by the sample provider rather than from assay-based typing. Samples came from the ongoing ImmuneRACE study (first 160 participants) plus 1,254 subjects from 6 global collaborators. The repertoires were made available in a free public database intended to serve as a resource for research on the immune response to SARS-CoV-2. The dataset comprised deeply sampled blood TCRbeta repertoires from subjects exposed to, actively infected with, or recovered from COVID-19. The sample metadata nearly always contained a de-identified subject ID, COVID-19 status, age in years and sex.

TCRbeta CDR3 regions were amplified from genomic DNA using the immunoSEQ Assay, a bias-controlled multiplex PCR. As for how the authors treated the data: The number of nucleated cells in each sample was estimated from the amplification of reference gene primers within the assay. Sequence reads were collapsed and filtered to measure the absolute abundance of every unique TCRbeta CDR3 rearrangement. For each sample, productive Simpson clonality was calculated by taking the square root of Simpson's diversity index across productive rearrangements. In its TCRdb copy, this immuneACCESS table keeps in-frame sequences only and misses some clones. Where compared with another copy, unresolved V genes explain less than half of these, and the others have no known cause. D and trimming come from the DNA, and the V and J calls and clone size come from that table. The sample table shows roughly 140,000 clones, and roughly 72% are seen once. The ten largest clones represent more than 3% of the sample.

What the work shows at the level of the full study, not this receptor alone: How much clinical and demographic metadata was included differed by source and by participant, and the metadata was provided uncurated.

The collaborating institutions used their own protocols to collect whole blood in K2EDTA tubes. For TCRbeta analysis, collaborators shipped samples as frozen whole blood, isolated PBMCs, or DNA extracted from either of those sample types. Regarding this clone: Its antigen is unknown. Base qualities are not provided; no much larger clone lies one nucleotide away.

The CDR3 holds 15 amino acids from the cysteine to the phenylalanine. The entry retains the CDR3 DNA only, 45 bases that are in frame from base 1. CDR1 SEHNR and CDR2 FQNEAQ are derived from the germline V gene (reference sequence). V loses 0 bases, J loses 0 bases, and the germline ends lie 8 bases apart. This clonotype was sampled from a woman older than 75 with acute or convalescent COVID-19. Recombination joined TRBV7-9 with TRBJ1-2, and possibly TRBD1, on 6 matching bases. Sequences were obtained from peripheral blood. This receptor carries the CDR3 CASSLADRPNYGYTF. The DNA sequence is as follows: TGTGCCAGCAGCTTAGCGGACAGACCTAACTATGGCTACACCTTC.